This T cell receptor beta chain appears in the sequencing data of a study of PD-1 blockade in classical Hodgkin lymphoma. Study-level background: Intravenous delivery of nivolumab at 3 mg/kg to patients occurred every 2 weeks. Study-level points and caveats: Possible causes of repertoire differences, disease activity or prior therapy, remain undefined. TCR diversity rose significantly by C4D1 in CD4+ but not CD8+ cells. Relapsed/refractory patients reportedly had the lowest baseline TCR diversity, below newly diagnosed patients, who were below healthy donors.

This clone appeared a few times. Its antigen is currently unknown. Assay: immunoSEQ multiplex PCR; the TCRdb copy retains only in-frame clones and omits some. The table lists 20,000 to 30,000 clones, around three quarters of them singletons. V was trimmed by 4 bases and J by 5 bases, leaving 21 bases between them. Germline-derived CDR1 and CDR2 are SQVTM and ANQGSEA. The CDR3 covers 16 residues. Stated time point: cycle 4 day 1 (C4D1), after 5 to 7 weeks of nivolumab. Relapses following autologous stem cell transplantation were seen in all patients, with brentuximab vedotin exposure varying. The sample here was peripheral blood mononuclear cells (PBMCs), taken before the fourth cycle of nivolumab. The rearrangement uses TRBV29-1 and TRBJ2-1; D unresolved. The sequence was obtained from a human donor with classical Hodgkin lymphoma. CDR3 loop: CSVGLRDPAGNNEQFF. CDR3 DNA sequence: TGCAGCGTTGGACTTCGAGACCCCGCAGGAAACAATGAGCAGTTCTTC.